The present TCR beta chain was sequenced within a study of Ad26.COV2.S vaccination and SARS-CoV-2 variants (dated by TCRdb to 2020 to 2022). In the study overall: Donors in the vaccine arm were drawn from COV1001, a multicentre, randomized, double-blind, placebo-controlled phase I-IIa trial testing Ad26.COV2.S in healthy adults. Ad26.COV2.S was administered intramuscularly at a dose of 5x10^10 or 1x10^11 viral particles, either as one shot or as two shots given 56 days apart. TCRbeta repertoire sequencing was used to assess the specificity and breadth of SARS-CoV-2-reactive T cell receptors after Ad26.COV2.S vaccination. The TCR-sequenced set comprised approximately 32 samples: approximately 19 Ad26.COV2.S vaccine recipients, 5 placebo recipients and 8 SARS-CoV-2 convalescent individuals. Participants in the trial were split at random into five groups of five each, receiving low-dose or high-dose Ad26.COV2.S once or twice, or else placebo on both occasions. Throughout the experiments and outcome assessment, investigators stayed blinded to trial group allocation.

This specimen's treatment or condition label, per the study, means: around 19 received Ad26.COV2.S at low or high dose, single or two shots; a few received placebo; per-sample allocation not given. For vaccine and placebo recipients, repertoires were sequenced using samples collected on day 63 after the first injection. In Cohort 1b, 25 or so adults aged 18-55 years were enrolled at a single site in Boston, USA, between 29 July and 7 August 2020. Ad26.COV2.S was a replication-incompetent adenovirus type 26 vector that expressed a prefusion-stabilized SARS-CoV-2 spike protein derived from the original Wuhan strain. The immunoSEQ Assay was used to sequence TCRbeta CDR3 regions. After extraction, genomic DNA underwent amplification by bias-controlled multiplex PCR, followed by high-throughput sequencing. Per the source publication's procedure: To quantify the absolute abundance of every unique TCRbeta CDR3 region, sequences were collapsed and filtered. T cell fraction was estimated by normalization of TCRbeta template counts to usable DNA, with usable DNA being measured through amplification of reference genes present in all nucleated cells. Repertoire TCRs were annotated as SARS-CoV-2-specific by exact matching of V gene, CDR3 amino acid sequence and J gene to a known reactive TCR set. The reference SARS-CoV-2 TCR set was derived from MIRA and filtered for enrichment in COVID-19-positive ImmuneCODE repertoires, a step that removed public or cross-reactive TCRs. Using the MIRA antigens, annotated TCRs were further analysed by specific ORF or by position within an ORF. Breadth was defined as annotated unique rearrangements over total unique productive rearrangements; depth was the summed frequency of those rearrangements. Two-sided Wilcoxon rank-sum tests were applied when comparing TCR breadth between groups. In its TCRdb copy, this immuneACCESS table keeps in-frame sequences only and misses some clones. Where compared with another copy, unresolved V genes explain less than half of these, and the others have no known cause. Clone size and the V and J calls come from that table; the DNA yielded D and trimming. The sample data list hundreds of thousands of clones, and roughly 90% of these were observed just once. Of the sample, about 1.5% is held by the ten largest clones.

The CDR3, cysteine through phenylalanine, is 15 amino acids long. Only the CDR3 DNA stays, 45 bases, in frame from base 1. V was cut back by 3 bases and J by 1 base, leaving a gap of 11 bases between them. CDR1 and CDR2, per the germline V gene (reference sequence), are LNHNV and YYDKDF. Overall results and qualifications from the work: The authors noted that the TCR breadth and depth analyses may have underestimated total T cell responses. Higher spike-specific TCR breadth was observed in Ad26.COV2.S recipients than in placebo recipients (P = 0.0014). After vaccination, spike-specific CD8+ and CD4+ T cell responses were reported to show substantial breadth. Vaccine and placebo recipients had similar non-spike TCR breadth, a finding consistent with the vaccine containing only spike. Comparing responses between vaccine doses or regimens was not something the study was powered to do.

For this clone: The specificity of this receptor is unknown. Base quality data are lacking; no much larger clone is found one base away.

Specimen: peripheral blood, collected in a trial of Ad26.COV2.S vaccine versus placebo. The V gene is TRBV15 and the J gene is TRBJ2-3, with the D segment identity uncertain. This TCR came from a person between 18 and 59 years old who received the Ad26.COV2.S COVID-19 vaccine or a placebo. Read as DNA, the sequence is TGTGCCACCAGCAGGGATGACGGACGCACAGATACGCAGTATTTT. The translation is CATSRDDGRTDTQYF.